This T cell receptor (beta chain) comes out of a study of shared clonotypes between healthy human individuals. Clones were read by immunoSEQ multiplex PCR, and TCRdb kept only the in-frame ones, dropping some. The table lists roughly 2.1 million clones, 93% of them singletons. Cells designated naive CD8 were CD45RO-negative and were positively selected for CCR7, with terminally differentiated effector memory CD45RA+ cells excluded. This clone was seen once. Between the trimmed V and J ends, which lost 4 bases and 7 bases, there was a span of 11 bases. The germline V gene has CDR1 MDHEN and CDR2 SYDVKM. The CDR3 spans 12 residues.

The clonotype originates from a man younger than 35 in good health. Some clones in this sample may be carry-over from other donors' samples. J is TRBJ2-7 and V is TRBV28, with D unclear. Sequences were obtained from naive CD8+ T cells from PBMCs. This CDR3 reads CASSSNRPEQYF. Here the CDR3 DNA reads TGTGCCAGCAGTTCAAACCGCCCGGAGCAGTACTTC. Filled out from reference TRBV28 and TRBJ2-7, the complete variable domain reads DVKVTQSSRYLVKRTGEKVFLECVQDMDHENMFWYRQDPGLGLRLIYFSYDVKMKEKGDIPEGYSVSREKKERFSLILESASTNQTSMYLCASSSNRPEQYFGPGTRLTVT.